These 18 T cell receptor beta chains were sequenced from one sample in a study of blood T cell repertoires in COVID-19. Assay: immunoSEQ multiplex PCR; the TCRdb copy retains only in-frame clones and omits some. The sample lists about 350,000 clones; about 88% were seen once. The sample comprised PBMCs or T cells enriched from blood (not recorded which). The receptors here all came from a woman aged 25 to 45 who had been exposed to COVID-19.

This clone was observed once. The V gene is TRBV5-1, the J gene TRBJ2-2, with TRBD2 matching 12 bases. The CDR3 has 19 amino acids. Germline V gene sequence: CDR1 SGHRS, CDR2 YFSETQ. The J segment lost 8 bases and the V segment lost 0 bases, leaving 14 bases of the junction unmatched. The CDR3 nucleotides read TGCGCCAGCAGCTTGGTAGGCCTAGCGGGAGGGCCGGGCCGTGGGGAGCTGTTTTTT. This sequence encodes CASSLVGLAGGPGRGELFF.

The rearrangement joins TRBV7-2 to TRBJ2-7, with 8 positions matching TRBD1. This CDR3 is 15 amino acids long. Germline V gene data show CDR1 as SGHTA and CDR2 as FQGNSA. Losses at the gene ends were 5 bases for V and 6 bases for J; bases not matched to a gene: 12. The CDR3 region has the DNA TGTGCCAGCAGCAGATCCGGACAGGGATCGGCCGAGCAGTACTTC. Encoded protein: CASSRSGQGSAEQYF.

V is TRBV6-4 and J is TRBJ1-6; 8 bases line up with TRBD1. V shed 5 bases, J shed 10 bases, and the junction held 4 bases outside the gene matches. CDR3 size: 13 residues. Per the germline V gene, CDR1 is MRHNA and CDR2 is SNTAGT. The CDR3 nucleotides read TGTGCCAGCAGTCGGACAGGGAGCTCACCCCTCCACTTT. Encoded protein: CASSRTGSSPLHF.

V gene TRBV20-1 combines with J gene TRBJ2-3; D is undetermined. Germline CDR1 is DFQATT and CDR2 is SNEGSKA (reference sequence). CDR3 length: 11 amino acids. Trimming cost V 3 bases and J 3 bases, with 4 bases left between them. CDR3 bases: TGCAGTGCTAGCAAAACAGATACGCAGTATTTT. This sequence encodes CSASKTDTQYF.

This sequence joins TRBV11-2 and TRBJ2-3; the match to TRBD2 covers 12 bases. The CDR3 spans 17 residues. Germline trimming cut 1 base from V and 7 bases from J; bases unmatched to any gene: 9. Germline V gene lookup returns CDR1 SGHAT and CDR2 FQNNGV. CDR3: CASSLAPRLAGEYTQYF. Written as DNA, the CDR3 is TGTGCCAGCAGCTTAGCGCCAAGACTAGCGGGAGAGTATACGCAGTATTTT.

DNA for the CDR3: TGTGCCAGCAGCTTAGTCGGGGGTTTTAGCTACGAGCAGTACTTC. Translating gives CASSLVGGFSYEQYF. The rearrangement joins TRBV7-8 to TRBJ2-7; tentatively, D is TRBD2 (6 bases). CDR3 length: 15 amino acids. Trimming cost V 1 base and J 3 bases, with 13 bases left between them. Germline-derived CDR1 and CDR2 are SGHVS and FQNEAQ.

The rearrangement uses TRBV19 and TRBJ2-4; tentative D call: TRBD2 (7 bases). From germline, CDR1 is LNHDA and CDR2 SQIVND (reference sequence). This CDR3 has 16 amino acids. V shed 0 bases and J shed 7 bases, with 16 bases lying between them. The CDR3 coding sequence is TGTGCCAGTAGTATAGATGGGGCGGGGGCGAGGAACATTCAGTACTTC. The encoded protein is CASSIDGAGARNIQYF.

This chain connects TRBV7-9 to TRBJ2-7; D not resolved. This CDR3 is 12 amino acids long. Trimming took off 5 bases at V and 3 bases at J, with 8 bases between the two ends. CDR1 is SEHNR and CDR2 is FQNEAQ in the germline V gene (reference sequence). The CDR3 nucleotides are TGTGCCAGCAGCCGCGTTCTCTACGAGCAGTACTTC. Amino acid sequence: CASSRVLYEQYF.

This rearrangement joins TRBV7-9 to TRBJ2-7, with 7 bases identical to TRBD1. After removal of 6 bases from V and 3 bases from J, the junction contained 2 bases not matched to a gene. Germline lookup yields CDR1 SEHNR and CDR2 FQNEAQ (reference sequence). The CDR3 loop spans 12 amino acids. Here the CDR3 DNA reads TGTGCCAGCAGACGGGACAGCTACGAGCAGTACTTC. Its translation is CASRRDSYEQYF.

A few counts support this clone. The rearrangement joins TRBV28 to TRBJ2-7; D may be TRBD1 (6 bases). The CDR3 has 13 amino acids. The V gene lost 5 bases and the J gene lost 6 bases, with 14 bases spanning the gap. Looked up from germline, CDR1 is MDHEN and CDR2 is SYDVKM. CDR3: CASSPSTGLEQYF. The CDR3 nucleotides are TGTGCCAGCAGTCCATCCACAGGGCTCGAGCAGTACTTC.

The chain has TRBV3-1 (or the pseudogene TRBV3-2) and TRBJ2-1; 12 bases are shared with TRBD2. This CDR3 is 16 amino acids long. Trimming cost V 4 bases and J 6 bases; bases outside gene matches: 7. CDR1 and CDR2 from the germline V gene are LGHDT and YNNKEL (reference sequence). DNA of the CDR3: TGTGCCAGCAGCCCCCTAGCGGGAGGGGACCGCAATGAGCAGTTCTTC. Its translation: CASSPLAGGDRNEQFF.

DNA for the CDR3: TGTGCCAGCAGCGGTAGCGGGAGGGCCCGGCCAGATACGCAGTATTTT. Its translation: CASSGSGRARPDTQYF. The chain links TRBV9 to TRBJ2-3, with TRBD2 matching over 11 bases. Trimming cost V 3 bases and J 4 bases; bases outside gene matches: 7. The CDR3 is 16 residues long. The germline V gene has CDR1 SGDLS and CDR2 YYNGEE.

The chain carries TRBV5-4 and TRBJ1-1, with D uncertain. Trimming shortened V by 0 bases and J by 5 bases, and 2 bases separated the two germline ends. Germline-derived CDR1 and CDR2 are SGHNT and YYREEE (reference sequence). CDR3 length equals 11 residues. The CDR3 sequence is CASSLATEAFF. The CDR3 bases are TGTGCCAGCAGCTTGGCTACTGAAGCTTTCTTT.

V is TRBV18 and J is TRBJ1-4; TRBD1 might be the D (6 bases). The length of the CDR3 is 15 residues. V lost 6 bases to trimming and J lost 6 bases, with 17 bases between them. The germline CDR1 and CDR2 sequences are KGHSH and LQKENI. CDR3 DNA: TGTGCCAGCTCCCACTCGTTCCAGGGGCATGAAAAACTGTTTTTT. Protein: CASSHSFQGHEKLFF.

This clone was detected once. J is TRBJ1-5 and V is TRBV28; weak D call: TRBD1 (5 bases). Trimming cost V 7 bases and J 4 bases, with 20 bases left between them. The CDR3 contains 16 residues. Germline lookup yields CDR1 MDHEN and CDR2 SYDVKM. In DNA, the CDR3 is TGTGCCAGCACTATTGACTCAGGGAATGGGAATCAGCCCCAGCATTTT. Residues: CASTIDSGNGNQPQHF. The full variable domain, with the rest looked up from reference TRBV28 and TRBJ1-5, is DVKVTQSSRYLVKRTGEKVFLECVQDMDHENMFWYRQDPGLGLRLIYFSYDVKMKEKGDIPEGYSVSREKKERFSLILESASTNQTSMYLCASTIDSGNGNQPQHFGDGTRLSIL.

V usage is TRBV6-5 and J usage is TRBJ2-7, with 8 bases lining up with TRBD2. Per the germline V gene, CDR1 is MNHEY and CDR2 is SVGAGI. The trim removed 6 bases at V and 11 bases at J, leaving 15 bases unmatched. The CDR3 is made up of 14 amino acids. As DNA, the CDR3 is TGTGCCAGCAGAACCCCCGGGGGGGATGAGGTGGAGTACTTC. It yields the protein CASRTPGGDEVEYF.

The chain carries TRBV28 and TRBJ1-6, with TRBD1 as a possible D gene (5 bases). CDR3 size: 12 residues. V was trimmed by 2 bases and J by 18 bases, leaving 14 bases between them. CDR1 is MDHEN and CDR2 is SYDVKM in the germline V gene. The CDR3, as DNA: TGTGCCAGCAGTTTAACCGGCTTCGGGGGCCACTTT. This gives the protein CASSLTGFGGHF. The whole variable domain, remainder taken from reference TRBV28 and TRBJ1-6, is DVKVTQSSRYLVKRTGEKVFLECVQDMDHENMFWYRQDPGLGLRLIYFSYDVKMKEKGDIPEGYSVSREKKERFSLILESASTNQTSMYLCASSLTGFGGHFGNGTRLTVT.

With regard to this clone: The same CDR3 also results from other DNA sequences found in this sample. V is TRBV5-4 and J is TRBJ2-3; TRBD2 aligns across 12 bases. The germline V gene encodes CDR1 SGHNT and CDR2 YYREEE (reference sequence). J was trimmed by 2 bases and V by 4 bases; bases with no gene match: 5. This CDR3 has 16 residues. CDR3 DNA: TGTGCCAGCAGCCTGTCTAGCGGGAGGGTCACAGATACGCAGTATTTT. Amino acid sequence: CASSLSSGRVTDTQYF.